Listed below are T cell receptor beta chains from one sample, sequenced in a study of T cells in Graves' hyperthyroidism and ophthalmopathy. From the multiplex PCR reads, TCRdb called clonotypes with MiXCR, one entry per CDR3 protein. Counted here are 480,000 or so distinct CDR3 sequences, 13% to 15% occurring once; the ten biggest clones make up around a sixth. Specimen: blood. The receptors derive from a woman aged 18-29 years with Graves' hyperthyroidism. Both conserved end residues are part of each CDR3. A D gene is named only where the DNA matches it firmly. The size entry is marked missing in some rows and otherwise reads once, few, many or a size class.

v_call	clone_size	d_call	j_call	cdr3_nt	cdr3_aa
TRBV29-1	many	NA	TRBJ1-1	TGCAGCGCAGACCGTGAGTTGAACACTGAAGCTTTCTTT	CSADRELNTEAFF
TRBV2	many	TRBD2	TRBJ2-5	TGTGCCAGCAGTGAAGCGCTAGCGGGAAAGGTTGAGACCCAGTACTTC	CASSEALAGKVETQYF
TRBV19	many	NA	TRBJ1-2	TGTGCCAGTAGAGACGTTGGAGTTAAGGCTTATGGCTACACCTTC	CASRDVGVKAYGYTF
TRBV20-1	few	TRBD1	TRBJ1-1	TGCAGTGCTAGACGCCGGGACAGGTACACTGAAGCTTTCTTT	CSARRRDRYTEAFF
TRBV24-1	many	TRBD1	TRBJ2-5	TGTGCCACCAGTGGACAGGGACAGCAAGAGACCCAGTACTTC	CATSGQGQQETQYF
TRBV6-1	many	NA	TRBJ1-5	TGTGCCAGCAGTGGCCAGGGAAACAGTCAGCCCCAGCATTTT	CASSGQGNSQPQHF
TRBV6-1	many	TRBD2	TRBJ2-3	TGTGCCAGCAGTGGACTAGCGGGAGGTAGGACAGATACGCAGTATTTT	CASSGLAGGRTDTQYF
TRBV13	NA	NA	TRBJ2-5	TGTGCCAGCAGCCCCACAGTGAGGGATCAAGAGACCCAGTACTTC	CASSPTVRDQETQYF
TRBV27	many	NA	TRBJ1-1	TGTGCCAGCAGTTGGGCCGCAACGAGGAACACTGAAGCTTTCTTT	CASSWAATRNTEAFF
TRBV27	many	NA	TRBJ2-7	TGTGCCAGCAGATCGCTAGTACCCTACGAGCAGTACTTC	CASRSLVPYEQYF
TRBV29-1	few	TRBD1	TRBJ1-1	TGCAGCGTTGTAAACCCCACCAGACAGGGGTCTGAAGCTTTCTTT	CSVVNPTRQGSEAFF
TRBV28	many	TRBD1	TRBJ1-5	TGTGCCAGCAGGGGGACAGGGGAGATCATACGGGGCAATCAGCCCCAGCATTTT	CASRGTGEIIRGNQPQHF
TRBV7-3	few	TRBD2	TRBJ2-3	TGTGCCAGCAGCTTCATCCGACTAGCGGGAGGGGGAGATACGCAGTATTTT	CASSFIRLAGGGDTQYF
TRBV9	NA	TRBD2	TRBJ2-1	TGTGCCAGCAGCGTTCGTCTAGCGGGAGGAAACAATGAGCAGTTCTTC	CASSVRLAGGNNEQFF
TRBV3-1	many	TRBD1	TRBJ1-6	TGTGCCAGCAGCCTGAACGGACAGGGGGGTATGCGGACACCCCTCCACTTT	CASSLNGQGGMRTPLHF
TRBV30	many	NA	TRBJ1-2	TGTGCCTGGAGAGTTAAGGGGATAATGTATGGCTACACCTTC	CAWRVKGIMYGYTF
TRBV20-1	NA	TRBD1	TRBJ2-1	TGCAGTGCCACGAGAGCCAGGGACAGCTACAATGAGCAGTTCTTC	CSATRARDSYNEQFF
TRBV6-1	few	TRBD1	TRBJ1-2	TGTGCCAGCAGTGAGACAGGGGTCGGCTACACCTTC	CASSETGVGYTF
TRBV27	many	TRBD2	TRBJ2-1	TGTGCCAGCAGTATGGGACTAGCGGGGACCAATGAGCAGTTCTTC	CASSMGLAGTNEQFF
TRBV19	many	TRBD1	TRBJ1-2	TGTGCCAGTAGTGCTACGACAGGGAACTATGGCTACACCTTC	CASSATTGNYGYTF
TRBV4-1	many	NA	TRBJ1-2	TGCGCCAGCAGCCAAGAGAATTATGGCTACACCTTC	CASSQENYGYTF
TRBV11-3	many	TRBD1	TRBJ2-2	TGTGCCAGCAGCCGGGACAGCGGGGAGCTGTTTTTT	CASSRDSGELFF
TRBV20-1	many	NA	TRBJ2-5	TGCAGTGCCCCGCCCCGGGGTGGAGAGACCCAGTACTTC	CSAPPRGGETQYF
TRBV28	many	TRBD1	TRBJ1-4	TGTGCCAGCGGACAGGGTAATGAAAAACTGTTTTTT	CASGQGNEKLFF
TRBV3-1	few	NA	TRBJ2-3	TGTGCCAGCAGCCAAGGATACGGGAGTAGCACAGATACGCAGTATTTT	CASSQGYGSSTDTQYF
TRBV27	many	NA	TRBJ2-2	TGTGCCAGCCTCCGGACCGCGAACACCGGGGAGCTGTTTTTT	CASLRTANTGELFF
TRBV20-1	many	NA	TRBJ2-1	TGCAGTGCTAGATCGGGGGCAGGTCTCAATGAGCAGTTCTTC	CSARSGAGLNEQFF
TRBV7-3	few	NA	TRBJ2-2	TGTGCCAGCAGCTTAAAAGTTGACACCTCGAACACCGGGGAGCTGTTTTTT	CASSLKVDTSNTGELFF
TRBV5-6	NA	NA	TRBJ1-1	TGTGCCAGCAGCTTGGACGGGATCCCTGAAGCTTTCTTT	CASSLDGIPEAFF
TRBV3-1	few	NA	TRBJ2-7	TGTGCCAGCAGCCAAGGCTGGGACGCAACGGGCATCCACGAGCAGTACTTC	CASSQGWDATGIHEQYF
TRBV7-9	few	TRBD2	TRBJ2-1	TGTGCCAGCAGCTTCCTAGCGGGAGGCCATGAGCAGTTCTTC	CASSFLAGGHEQFF
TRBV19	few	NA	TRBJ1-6	TGTGCCAGTAGTAGGGTTCCAAGCTCCAATCCACCCCTCCACTTT	CASSRVPSSNPPLHF
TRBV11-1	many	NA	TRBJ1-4	TGTGCCAGCAGCCTCCGGGACATGGGAAAACTGTTTTTT	CASSLRDMGKLFF
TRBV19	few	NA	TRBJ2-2	TGTGCCAGTAGTATAGTGACCTACGGGGAGCTGTTTTTT	CASSIVTYGELFF
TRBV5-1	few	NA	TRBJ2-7	TGCGCCAGCAGGTTCGGATTTTCCTACGAGCAGTACTTC	CASRFGFSYEQYF
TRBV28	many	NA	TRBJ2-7	TGTGCCAGCAGTCTCCCCGGAGACGAGCAGTACTTC	CASSLPGDEQYF
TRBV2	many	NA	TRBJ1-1	TGTGCCAGCAGTGAGGGAGAAGGAGCTTTCTTT	CASSEGEGAFF
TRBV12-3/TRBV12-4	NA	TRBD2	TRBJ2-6	TGTGCCAGCAGTTTAAAAGGGGGACTAGCCTTCTCTGGGGCCAACGTCCTGACTTTC	CASSLKGGLAFSGANVLTF
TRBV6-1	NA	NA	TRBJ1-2	TGTGCCAGCCCTCCGGACAGCTACTATGGCTACACCTTC	CASPPDSYYGYTF
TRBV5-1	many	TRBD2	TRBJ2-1	TGCGCCAGCAGCTTAGGGACTAGCAACAATGAGCAGTTCTTC	CASSLGTSNNEQFF
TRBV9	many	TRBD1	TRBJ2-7	TGTGCCAGCAGCGTAAAGACAGGGTCCTACGAGCAGTACTTC	CASSVKTGSYEQYF
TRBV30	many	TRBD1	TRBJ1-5	TGTGCCTGGAGTGTGGGACAGGGCGGCCAGCCCCAGCATTTT	CAWSVGQGGQPQHF
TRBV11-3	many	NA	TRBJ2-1	TGTGCCGGCAGCTCCGGGGGAGTGCAGGGCTCCTACAATGAGCAGTTCTTC	CAGSSGGVQGSYNEQFF
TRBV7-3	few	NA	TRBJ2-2	TGTGCCAGCAGCTTAATGACAGCCAACACCGGGGAGCTGTTTTTT	CASSLMTANTGELFF
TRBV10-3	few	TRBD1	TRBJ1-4	TGTGCCATCAGTGACCCCGCCAGGGGGCTAGAAGAAAAACTGTTTTTT	CAISDPARGLEEKLFF
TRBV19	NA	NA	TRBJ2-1	TGTGCCAGTAGTCCTGACAGAAATTCCTACAATGAGCAGTTCTTC	CASSPDRNSYNEQFF
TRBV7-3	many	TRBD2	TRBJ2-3	TGTGCCAGCAGCTTAGCGGGAGTCGGCACAGATACGCAGTATTTT	CASSLAGVGTDTQYF
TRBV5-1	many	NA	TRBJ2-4	TGCGCCAGCAGTCGGGGCGCCAAAAACATTCAGTACTTC	CASSRGAKNIQYF
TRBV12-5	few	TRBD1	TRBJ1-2	TGTGCTAGTGGTTTGGTCCACGGTGGGGACAGGGGGCACTCCTACTATGGCTACACCTTC	CASGLVHGGDRGHSYYGYTF
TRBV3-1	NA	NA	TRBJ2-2	TGTGCCAGCAGCCCGGTAGAGGCTAGCAGAGGGGAGCTGTTTTTT	CASSPVEASRGELFF
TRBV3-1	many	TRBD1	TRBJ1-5	TGTGCCAGCAGCCAGGGCGGGACAGGCGGGAATCAGCCCCAGCATTTT	CASSQGGTGGNQPQHF
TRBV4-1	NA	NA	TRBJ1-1	TGCGCCAGCAGCCAGAGGACCAGGGTAAGGGATGAAGCTTTCTTT	CASSQRTRVRDEAFF
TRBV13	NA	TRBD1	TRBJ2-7	TGTGCCAGCAGCTTTGGACAGGGTTTTAGCGAGCAGTACTTC	CASSFGQGFSEQYF
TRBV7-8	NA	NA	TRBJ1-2	TGTGCCAGCAGCACGACCCAAAGGGCTACTAACTATGGCTACACCTTC	CASSTTQRATNYGYTF
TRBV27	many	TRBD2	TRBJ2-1	TGTGCCAGCACCATGGGGGGGGTTACCTACAATGAGCAGTTCTTC	CASTMGGVTYNEQFF